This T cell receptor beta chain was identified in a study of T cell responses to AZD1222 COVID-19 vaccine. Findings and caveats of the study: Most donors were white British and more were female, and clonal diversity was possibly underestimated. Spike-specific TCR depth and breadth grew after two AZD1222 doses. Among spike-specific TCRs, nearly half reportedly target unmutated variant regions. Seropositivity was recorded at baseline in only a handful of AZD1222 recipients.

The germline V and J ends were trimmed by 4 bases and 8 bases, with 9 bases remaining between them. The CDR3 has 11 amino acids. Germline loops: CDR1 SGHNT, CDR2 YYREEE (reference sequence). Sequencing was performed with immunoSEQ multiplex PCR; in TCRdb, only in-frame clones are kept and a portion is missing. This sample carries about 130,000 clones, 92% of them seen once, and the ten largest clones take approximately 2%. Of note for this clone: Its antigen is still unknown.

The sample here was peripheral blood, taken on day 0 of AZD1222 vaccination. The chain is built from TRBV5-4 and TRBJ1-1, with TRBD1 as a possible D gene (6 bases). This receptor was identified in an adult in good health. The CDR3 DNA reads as TGTGCCAGCAGCAGGGGGACGGAAGCTTTCTTT. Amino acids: CASSRGTEAFF.